What follows describes a single T cell receptor (beta chain). The antigen is undetermined. The sample belongs to a study of cytomegalovirus exposure and HLA in healthy donors. Overall study: In an early release, HLA-typed donors contributed 75 million to 85 million unique TCR sequences.

This CDR3 is 14 amino acids long. With 4 bases removed from V and 2 bases from J, the gap between germline ends came to 9 bases. The germline gives CDR1 KGHSH, CDR2 LQKENI. The study ran its PCR with 60 Vbeta and 13 Jbeta primers. The method was immunoSEQ multiplex PCR; TCRdb's version includes in-frame clones alone and lacks a portion of them. The sample lists tens of thousands of clones, about 78% seen once, with about 12% in the top ten. Findings and caveats of the study: Most TCRs appeared rarely, but some public TCRs recurred in many donors. The likely explanation for a cluster of highly shared sequence variants was sequencing artifact.

This clonotype originated in a woman in her forties in good health and CMV-seropositive. The chain uses TRBV18 and TRBJ1-5; D remains unclear. Sequenced input: PBMCs. CDR3: CASSLAVGNQPQHF. DNA of the CDR3: TGTGCCAGCTCACTCGCGGTAGGCAATCAGCCCCAGCATTTT.